This entry features one T cell receptor (beta chain) sequence. Its antigen is not identified. The germline gives CDR1 SGHAT, CDR2 FQNNGV. V was clipped by 3 bases and J by 5 bases, with 17 bases between them. The CDR3 length is 15 residues. This record belongs to a study of OX40 agonist ivuxolimab in advanced cancers. Study context: Patients received ivuxolimab, an agonistic anti-OX40 (CD134) antibody.

Here immunoSEQ multiplex PCR was the method, and the copy in TCRdb shows in-frame clones only, minus some. The table lists about 68,000 clones, about 89% of them singletons, with under 0.4% in the top ten. Points from the study as a whole: Researchers did not establish what antigens the expanded peripheral T cells target.

The TCR originated in an adult with an advanced solid tumor such as melanoma, head and neck, liver or kidney cancer. The starting material was CD4+ or CD8+ T cells sorted from blood, obtained in a trial of the OX40 agonist ivuxolimab. The genes are TRBV11-2 and TRBJ2-7, with a weak D call TRBD2 (6 bases). CDR3: CASSFPSAGRNEQYF. CDR3 nucleotide sequence: TGTGCCAGCAGCTTTCCGTCAGCGGGCCGCAACGAGCAGTACTTC. The full variable domain, completed using reference TRBV11-2 and TRBJ2-7, is EAGVAQSPRYKIIEKRQSVAFWCNPISGHATLYWYQQILGQGPKLLIQFQNNGVVDDSQLPKDRFSAERLKGVDSTLKIQPAKLEDSAVYLCASSFPSAGRNEQYFGPGTRLTVT.